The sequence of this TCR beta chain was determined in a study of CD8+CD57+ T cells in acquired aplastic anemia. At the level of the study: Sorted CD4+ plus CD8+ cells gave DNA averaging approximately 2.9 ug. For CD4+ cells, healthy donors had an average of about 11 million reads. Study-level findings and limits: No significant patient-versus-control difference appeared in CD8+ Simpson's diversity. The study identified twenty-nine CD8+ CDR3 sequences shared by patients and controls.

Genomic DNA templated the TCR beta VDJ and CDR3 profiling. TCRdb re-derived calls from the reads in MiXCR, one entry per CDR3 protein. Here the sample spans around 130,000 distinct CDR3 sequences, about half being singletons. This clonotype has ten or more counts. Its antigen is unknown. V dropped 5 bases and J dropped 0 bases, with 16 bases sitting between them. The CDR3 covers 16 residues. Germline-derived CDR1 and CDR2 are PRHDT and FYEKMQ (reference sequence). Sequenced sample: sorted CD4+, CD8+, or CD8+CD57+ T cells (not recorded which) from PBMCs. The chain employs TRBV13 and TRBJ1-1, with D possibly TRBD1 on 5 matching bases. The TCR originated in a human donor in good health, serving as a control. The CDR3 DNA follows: TGTGCCAGCAGCCGAACTGGGACCCCGATGAACACTGAAGCTTTCTTT. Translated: CASSRTGTPMNTEAFF.